The rows below give T cell receptor beta chains drawn from one sample of a study of identical twins. TCRdb re-derived calls from the 5' RACE reads in MiXCR, one entry per CDR3 protein. The sample holds about 240,000 distinct CDR3 sequences, roughly 13% seen once. These data are also associated with another study on yellow fever vaccine responses in identical twins.

The sequenced sample was memory (CD45RO+) T cells sorted from blood. The receptors shown here come from a woman aged 18-30 years in good health. Both conserved end residues are part of each CDR3. Fields, in order: D gene, V gene, clone size, J gene, CDR3 protein, CDR3 DNA. A D gene is named only where the DNA matches it firmly. Only some rows state a clone size, as once, few, many or a class for expanded clones.

D gene: TRBD2; V gene: TRBV20-1; clone size: few; J gene: TRBJ2-1; CDR3 protein: CSAPHGGGGKGEQFF; CDR3 DNA: TGCAGTGCTCCTCACGGTGGCGGGGGAAAGGGTGAGCAGTTCTTC
D gene: -; V gene: TRBV30; clone size: few; J gene: TRBJ2-3; CDR3 protein: CAWGTHGTRTDTQYF; CDR3 DNA: TGTGCCTGGGGAACACATGGGACAAGAACAGATACGCAGTATTTT
D gene: -; V gene: TRBV5-1; clone size: many; J gene: TRBJ2-5; CDR3 protein: CASSLAQGVGKETQYF; CDR3 DNA: TGCGCCAGCAGCTTGGCCCAGGGAGTGGGAAAAGAGACCCAGTACTTC
D gene: TRBD2; V gene: TRBV18; clone size: -; J gene: TRBJ2-7; CDR3 protein: CASSSKFPSGGKIYEQYF; CDR3 DNA: TGTGCCAGCTCATCTAAGTTCCCTAGCGGGGGCAAAATCTACGAGCAGTACTTC
D gene: -; V gene: TRBV7-3; clone size: -; J gene: TRBJ1-1; CDR3 protein: CASSLTPLTGFLTEAFF; CDR3 DNA: TGTGCCAGCAGCTTAACCCCACTTACAGGGTTCCTCACTGAAGCTTTCTTT
D gene: TRBD2; V gene: TRBV28; clone size: -; J gene: TRBJ2-5; CDR3 protein: CASSSRTSGRGGREAQYF; CDR3 DNA: TGTGCCAGCAGCTCAAGGACTAGCGGGAGAGGAGGTCGAGAGGCCCAGTACTTC
D gene: -; V gene: TRBV10-3; clone size: -; J gene: TRBJ1-2; CDR3 protein: CATQGESYGYTF; CDR3 DNA: TGTGCCACCCAAGGGGAATCCTATGGCTACACCTTC
D gene: -; V gene: TRBV7-2; clone size: -; J gene: TRBJ1-2; CDR3 protein: CASLRQGPNYGYTF; CDR3 DNA: TGTGCCAGCCTAAGGCAGGGTCCTAACTATGGCTACACCTTC
D gene: -; V gene: TRBV29-1; clone size: many; J gene: TRBJ2-3; CDR3 protein: CTYRDSTDTQYF; CDR3 DNA: TGCACCTATCGGGACTCCACAGATACGCAGTATTTT
D gene: -; V gene: TRBV13; clone size: few; J gene: TRBJ1-3; CDR3 protein: CASSLISGNTIYF; CDR3 DNA: TGTGCCAGCAGCTTAATATCTGGAAACACCATATATTTT
D gene: -; V gene: TRBV20-1; clone size: many; J gene: TRBJ2-7; CDR3 protein: CSASGNRDDPYEQYF; CDR3 DNA: TGCAGTGCTAGTGGAAACCGGGACGACCCATACGAGCAGTACTTC
D gene: TRBD2; V gene: TRBV7-2; clone size: few; J gene: TRBJ2-3; CDR3 protein: CASSLTSGSNTDTQYF; CDR3 DNA: TGTGCCAGCAGCTTAACTAGCGGGAGTAACACAGATACGCAGTATTTT
D gene: TRBD2; V gene: TRBV5-1; clone size: many; J gene: TRBJ2-1; CDR3 protein: CASSVGTSGEVNEQFF; CDR3 DNA: TGCGCCAGCAGCGTAGGGACTAGCGGGGAAGTCAATGAGCAGTTCTTC
D gene: -; V gene: TRBV3-1; clone size: many; J gene: TRBJ1-4; CDR3 protein: CASSHSFQQGEKLFF; CDR3 DNA: TGTGCCAGCAGCCATTCTTTCCAACAGGGCGAAAAACTGTTTTTT
D gene: -; V gene: TRBV2; clone size: -; J gene: TRBJ1-6; CDR3 protein: CASRQGSNNSPLHF; CDR3 DNA: TGTGCCAGCAGGCAGGGGAGTAATAATTCACCCCTCCACTTT
D gene: TRBD2; V gene: TRBV20-1; clone size: -; J gene: TRBJ2-5; CDR3 protein: CSARASGSKETQYF; CDR3 DNA: TGCAGTGCTAGAGCCAGCGGGAGCAAAGAGACCCAGTACTTC
D gene: TRBD1; V gene: TRBV29-1; clone size: many; J gene: TRBJ2-1; CDR3 protein: CSVWGQRTYNEQFF; CDR3 DNA: TGCAGCGTATGGGGACAGCGGACCTACAATGAGCAGTTCTTC
D gene: -; V gene: TRBV20-1; clone size: -; J gene: TRBJ2-2; CDR3 protein: CSARDLERTTTGELFF; CDR3 DNA: TGCAGTGCTAGAGATCTGGAGCGCACGACCACCGGGGAGCTGTTTTTT
D gene: TRBD2; V gene: TRBV5-1; clone size: -; J gene: TRBJ2-1; CDR3 protein: CASTSAGGNEQFF; CDR3 DNA: TGCGCCAGCACCTCAGCGGGGGGGAATGAGCAGTTCTTC
D gene: TRBD1; V gene: TRBV29-1; clone size: -; J gene: TRBJ2-3; CDR3 protein: CSVERTGGTDTQYF; CDR3 DNA: TGCAGCGTAGAAAGGACAGGGGGCACAGATACGCAGTATTTT
D gene: -; V gene: TRBV12-3/TRBV12-4; clone size: many; J gene: TRBJ2-6; CDR3 protein: CASTPGGANVLTF; CDR3 DNA: TGTGCCAGCACCCCTGGCGGGGCCAACGTCCTGACTTTC
D gene: -; V gene: TRBV3-1; clone size: -; J gene: TRBJ2-1; CDR3 protein: CASSQTRSKQFF; CDR3 DNA: TGTGCCAGCAGCCAGACGCGGTCGAAGCAGTTCTTC
D gene: -; V gene: TRBV4-2; clone size: many; J gene: TRBJ1-1; CDR3 protein: CASSLGGATEAFF; CDR3 DNA: TGTGCCAGCAGCCTAGGAGGGGCCACTGAAGCTTTCTTT
D gene: -; V gene: TRBV14; clone size: few; J gene: TRBJ2-2; CDR3 protein: CASSPTITGELFF; CDR3 DNA: TGTGCCAGCAGCCCGACCATCACCGGGGAGCTGTTTTTT
D gene: TRBD1; V gene: TRBV5-1; clone size: -; J gene: TRBJ1-4; CDR3 protein: CASSRDSTPTNEKLFF; CDR3 DNA: TGCGCCAGCAGCCGGGACAGTACTCCAACTAATGAAAAACTGTTTTTT
D gene: -; V gene: TRBV20-1; clone size: few; J gene: TRBJ2-7; CDR3 protein: CSARDRRGTSYEQYF; CDR3 DNA: TGCAGTGCTAGAGATCGACGAGGGACCTCCTACGAGCAGTACTTC
D gene: TRBD2; V gene: TRBV28; clone size: -; J gene: TRBJ2-7; CDR3 protein: CASSSAPGLALYEQYF; CDR3 DNA: TGTGCCAGCAGTTCCGCCCCGGGACTAGCTTTATACGAGCAGTACTTC
D gene: TRBD1; V gene: TRBV3-1; clone size: -; J gene: TRBJ2-5; CDR3 protein: CASRPYLGTEETQYF; CDR3 DNA: TGTGCCAGCAGACCTTACCTTGGGACAGAAGAGACCCAGTACTTC
D gene: TRBD2; V gene: TRBV20-1; clone size: few; J gene: TRBJ2-2; CDR3 protein: CSARDPTSGGADTGELFF; CDR3 DNA: TGCAGTGCTAGAGATCCTACTAGCGGGGGGGCCGACACCGGGGAGCTGTTTTTT
D gene: -; V gene: TRBV20-1; clone size: -; J gene: TRBJ2-1; CDR3 protein: CSARPDREQFF; CDR3 DNA: TGCAGTGCTAGACCCGATCGAGAGCAGTTCTTC
D gene: -; V gene: TRBV21-1; clone size: -; J gene: TRBJ2-3; CDR3 protein: CASSKGASGGTDTQYF; CDR3 DNA: TGTGCCAGCAGCAAAGGGGCTAGCGGGGGCACAGATACGCAGTATTTT
D gene: -; V gene: TRBV21-1; clone size: few; J gene: TRBJ2-1; CDR3 protein: CASSTYSGREQNEQFF; CDR3 DNA: TGTGCCAGCAGCACATATAGCGGGAGGGAACAGAATGAGCAGTTCTTC
D gene: TRBD2; V gene: TRBV15; clone size: few; J gene: TRBJ2-5; CDR3 protein: CATSRVATSGGSQRETQYF; CDR3 DNA: TGTGCCACCAGCAGAGTTGCGACTAGCGGGGGATCCCAAAGGGAGACCCAGTACTTC
D gene: TRBD2; V gene: TRBV4-3; clone size: many; J gene: TRBJ2-1; CDR3 protein: CASSGRVAGDHNEQFF; CDR3 DNA: TGCGCCAGCAGCGGGCGGGTAGCGGGAGATCACAATGAGCAGTTCTTC
D gene: TRBD2; V gene: TRBV2; clone size: -; J gene: TRBJ2-7; CDR3 protein: CASSVLAEQYF; CDR3 DNA: TGTGCCAGCAGTGTACTAGCGGAGCAGTACTTC
D gene: TRBD2; V gene: TRBV5-1; clone size: -; J gene: TRBJ2-1; CDR3 protein: CASSPGTSGGASHEQFF; CDR3 DNA: TGCGCCAGCAGCCCGGGGACTAGCGGGGGGGCGAGTCATGAGCAGTTCTTC
D gene: TRBD2; V gene: TRBV7-3; clone size: -; J gene: TRBJ2-1; CDR3 protein: CASSLEGGRGLQFF; CDR3 DNA: TGTGCCAGCAGCCTAGAAGGCGGGAGGGGATTGCAGTTCTTC
D gene: TRBD2; V gene: TRBV4-2; clone size: few; J gene: TRBJ2-3; CDR3 protein: CASSLGTSGRVLADTQYF; CDR3 DNA: TGTGCCAGCAGCCTCGGGACTAGCGGGAGGGTCCTCGCAGATACGCAGTATTTT
D gene: TRBD2; V gene: TRBV5-6; clone size: -; J gene: TRBJ2-4; CDR3 protein: CASSNTGGIQYF; CDR3 DNA: TGTGCCAGCAGCAACACGGGGGGCATTCAGTACTTC
D gene: TRBD1; V gene: TRBV28; clone size: -; J gene: TRBJ1-4; CDR3 protein: CASSLANRGVFGKLFF; CDR3 DNA: TGTGCCAGCAGTTTGGCAAACAGGGGCGTTTTTGGAAAACTGTTTTTT
D gene: -; V gene: TRBV6-5; clone size: few; J gene: TRBJ2-3; CDR3 protein: CASSYGQASTDTQYF; CDR3 DNA: TGTGCCAGCAGTTACGGGCAAGCTAGCACAGATACGCAGTATTTT
D gene: -; V gene: TRBV10-3; clone size: few; J gene: TRBJ2-5; CDR3 protein: CAISESTDLRTQYF; CDR3 DNA: TGTGCCATCAGTGAGTCGACTGACCTTAGGACCCAGTACTTC
D gene: TRBD2; V gene: TRBV28; clone size: few; J gene: TRBJ2-3; CDR3 protein: CASSFLAGGGDTQYF; CDR3 DNA: TGTGCCAGCAGTTTTCTGGCGGGGGGGGGGGATACGCAGTATTTT
D gene: -; V gene: TRBV7-9; clone size: -; J gene: TRBJ2-5; CDR3 protein: CASSFGGEETQYF; CDR3 DNA: TGTGCCAGCAGCTTCGGAGGAGAAGAGACCCAGTACTTC
D gene: -; V gene: TRBV2; clone size: many; J gene: TRBJ1-2; CDR3 protein: CASREQGTYGYTF; CDR3 DNA: TGTGCCAGCAGGGAACAGGGTACCTATGGCTACACCTTC
D gene: -; V gene: TRBV20-1; clone size: many; J gene: TRBJ1-5; CDR3 protein: CSAIQLTGYSNQPQHF; CDR3 DNA: TGCAGTGCCATTCAACTGACAGGATATAGCAATCAGCCCCAGCATTTT
D gene: -; V gene: TRBV29-1; clone size: many; J gene: TRBJ2-5; CDR3 protein: CSVEDRGETQYF; CDR3 DNA: TGCAGCGTTGAAGATCGGGGAGAGACCCAGTACTTC
D gene: TRBD2; V gene: TRBV27; clone size: many; J gene: TRBJ2-5; CDR3 protein: CASSLIGTRREETQYF; CDR3 DNA: TGTGCCAGCAGTCTAATAGGGACTAGGAGGGAAGAGACCCAGTACTTC
D gene: TRBD2; V gene: TRBV5-6; clone size: few; J gene: TRBJ2-1; CDR3 protein: CASSLVLAGVTGNEQFF; CDR3 DNA: TGTGCCAGCAGCTTGGTACTAGCGGGAGTTACGGGTAATGAGCAGTTCTTC
D gene: -; V gene: TRBV20-1; clone size: -; J gene: TRBJ2-1; CDR3 protein: CSAPGAEGYEQFF; CDR3 DNA: TGCAGTGCCCCCGGAGCGGAGGGCTATGAGCAGTTCTTC
D gene: TRBD2; V gene: TRBV7-9; clone size: -; J gene: TRBJ2-2; CDR3 protein: CASSLAGASNTGELFF; CDR3 DNA: TGTGCCAGCAGCCTAGCGGGAGCCTCGAACACCGGGGAGCTGTTTTTT
D gene: TRBD1; V gene: TRBV5-6; clone size: many; J gene: TRBJ2-6; CDR3 protein: CASGTYAGTVPTGANVLTF; CDR3 DNA: TGTGCCAGCGGCACCTACGCCGGGACAGTGCCTACCGGGGCCAACGTCCTGACTTTC